These 32 T cell receptor beta chains were all obtained from the same sample, sequenced in a study of spatial heterogeneity in lung cancer. Time point defined: sample taken at primary tumor resection. Their antigens are not known. Study-level points and caveats: The study found that expanded intratumoral alpha and beta TCR counts tracked tumor mutation counts.

TCRdb ran MiXCR on the 5' RACE reads and lists one entry per CDR3 protein. The sample consists of under 20,000 distinct CDR3 sequences, 5.5% to 6.5% of them appearing once. The sequencing used lung tumor tissue, collected at surgery. The receptors stem from a female donor with early-stage non-small cell lung cancer.

On this clonotype: This beta chain is an off-target read within a library intended for alpha chains, so its frequency means little. The rearrangement links TRBV10-3 to TRBJ2-3; 10 nucleotides match TRBD2. Germline values: CDR1 ENHRY, CDR2 SYGVKD. This CDR3 contains 17 residues. V lost 0 bases to trimming and J lost 0 bases; unmatched junction nucleotides: 3. CDR3 DNA: TGTGCCATCAGTGAGTCGCCTAGCGGGAGTAGCACAGATACGCAGTATTTT. This gives the protein CAISESPSGSSTDTQYF.

This clonotype was counted ten times or more. For a library built for alpha chains, this beta chain is a stray read; little rests on its size. This chain links TRBV7-3 with TRBJ1-1; D not certain. CDR1 and CDR2 from the germline V gene are SGHTA and FQGTGA. The V gene lost 5 bases and the J gene lost 1 base, with 8 bases spanning the gap. CDR3 size: 13 residues. The DNA of the CDR3 is TGTGCCAGCAGCGCGACGGGGAACACTGAAGCTTTCTTT. Translation gives CASSATGNTEAFF.

This clonotype has at least ten counts. The library was prepared for alpha chains; this beta chain is a stray read, so its frequency means little. The genes are TRBV27 and TRBJ1-4, with no clear D. The CDR3 is 15 amino acids. Germline V gene data show CDR1 as MNHEY and CDR2 as SMNVEV (reference sequence). V was shortened by 6 bases and J by 7 bases, with 18 bases between the two germline ends. CDR3: CASRKAGEVGEKLFF. In DNA form, the CDR3 reads TGTGCCAGCAGGAAGGCTGGGGAGGTGGGTGAAAAACTGTTTTTT.

This clonotype was picked up many times. The size of this beta chain means little, since it is a stray read in a library made for alpha chains. The chain employs TRBV5-5 and TRBJ1-5; D remains unclear. Germline lookup yields CDR1 SGHKS and CDR2 YYEKEE (reference sequence). Trimming took off 1 base at V and 9 bases at J, with 11 bases between the two ends. There are 13 residues in the CDR3. The CDR3 bases are TGTGCCAGCAGCTTGTCCGTCGTGGGGCCCCAGCATTTT. Translation: CASSLSVVGPQHF.

The table lists this clonotype with many counts. The library was prepared for alpha chains; this beta chain is a stray read, so its frequency means little. The chain joins TRBV24-1 to TRBJ1-4, with D possibly being TRBD1 (6 bases). Per germline, CDR1 KGHDR and CDR2 SFDVKD. V was clipped by 5 bases and J by 3 bases, with 9 bases between them. CDR3 length: 14 residues. Here the CDR3 DNA reads TGTGCCACCAGTGCCGGGGGCGCTAATGAAAAACTGTTTTTT. Encoded protein: CATSAGGANEKLFF.

This clonotype was seen ten or more times. With the library built for alpha chains, this beta chain is off target and its frequency is not meaningful. This rearrangement joins TRBV18 to TRBJ2-1, with a weak D call TRBD2 (6 bases). The CDR3 is made up of 15 amino acids. V dropped 3 bases and J dropped 3 bases, with 12 bases sitting between them. The V gene's germline CDR1 is KGHSH and CDR2 LQKENI. The CDR3 loop reads CASSPSTSNYNEQFF. CDR3 in DNA: TGTGCCAGCTCACCGTCGACTAGTAACTACAATGAGCAGTTCTTC. Complete variable domain (other parts from reference TRBV18 and TRBJ2-1): NAGVMQNPRHLVRRRGQEARLRCSPMKGHSHVYWYRQLPEEGLKFMVYLQKENIIDESGMPKERFSAEFPKEGPSILRIQQVVRGDSAAYFCASSPSTSNYNEQFFGPGTRLTVL.

This clonotype was observed many times. Since it is a stray read in a library aimed at alpha chains, this beta chain has a size that is not meaningful. The chain is built from TRBV18 and TRBJ2-2; no reliable D call. The CDR3 consists of 15 residues. V was trimmed by 3 bases and J by 3 bases, leaving 11 bases between them. Germline CDR1 reads KGHSH; CDR2 reads LQKENI. CDR3 sequence (DNA): TGTGCCAGCTCACCGGAGCTTGGGTACACCGGGGAGCTGTTTTTT. Protein product: CASSPELGYTGELFF.

Many counts were recorded for this clonotype. With the library built for alpha chains, this beta chain is off target and its frequency is not meaningful. J is TRBJ2-6 and V is TRBV12-5, with D uncertain. The CDR3 spans 13 residues. Germline lookup yields CDR1 LGHNT and CDR2 FRNRAP. V was shortened by 8 bases and J by 0 bases, with 5 bases between the two germline ends. The CDR3 DNA sequence: TGTGCTAGTACGTACTCTGGGGCCAACGTCCTGACTTTC. It encodes CASTYSGANVLTF.

The sample holds many counts of this clonotype. The library was built for alpha chains, so this beta chain is an off-target read and its size means little. The chain couples TRBV27 to TRBJ2-3; 8 bases map to TRBD1. The CDR3 totals 15 residues. Germline V gene data show CDR1 as MNHEY and CDR2 as SMNVEV (reference sequence). J was trimmed by 1 base and V by 5 bases; bases with no gene match: 5. The DNA for the CDR3 is TGTGCCAGCAGTCTTACGACAGGGGGCACAGATACGCAGTATTTT. Translating it yields CASSLTTGGTDTQYF.

This clonotype was observed many times. Because this beta chain is a stray read in a library intended to capture alpha chains, its abundance should not be given much weight. The rearrangement uses TRBV20-1 and TRBJ2-1; D is ambiguous. Germline-derived CDR1 and CDR2 are DFQATT and SNEGSKA (reference sequence). The V end was cut by 7 bases, the J end by 1 base, with 8 bases between. The CDR3 loop spans 12 amino acids. The CDR3 DNA reads as TGCAGTGGTATCCCTTCCTACAATGAGCAGTTCTTC. As protein: CSGIPSYNEQFF.

The sample holds many counts of this clonotype. For a library built for alpha chains, this beta chain is a stray read; little rests on its size. The chain recombines TRBV30 with TRBJ1-5; D is uncertain. Deletions cut 1 base from V and 0 bases from J, with 4 bases between. The germline V gene encodes CDR1 GTSNPN and CDR2 SVGIG (reference sequence). This CDR3 contains 13 residues. The CDR3 bases are TGTGCCTGGAGTGCGAATAGCAATCAGCCCCAGCATTTT. Translated, it gives CAWSANSNQPQHF.

This clonotype was seen at least ten times. Since it is a stray read in a library aimed at alpha chains, this beta chain has a size that is not meaningful. This chain connects TRBV7-6 to TRBJ2-2; 9 bases match TRBD1. The V gene end was trimmed by 5 bases and the J gene end by 5 bases; junction bases not matched to a gene: 9. The CDR3 runs 16 residues. Germline lookup yields CDR1 SGHVS and CDR2 FNYEAQ. In DNA, the CDR3 is TGTGCCAGCAGCCGGCGGGACAGGGAGGCGACCGGGGAGCTGTTTTTT. It translates to CASSRRDREATGELFF.

This clonotype occurred many times. This beta chain lies outside the target of a library built for alpha chains; its clone size means little. The chain combines TRBV4-1 with TRBJ2-7; D possibly matches TRBD1 or TRBD2 (5 bases each). The CDR3 has 15 amino acids. Germline CDR1 and CDR2: MGHRA and YSYEKL. Deletions cut 0 bases from V and 7 bases from J, with 16 bases between. CDR3 protein: CASSQDGGDQREQYF. The CDR3 DNA reads TGCGCCAGCAGCCAAGATGGGGGAGACCAGAGGGAGCAGTACTTC.

This clonotype occurred many times. This beta chain was picked up by a library intended for alpha chains and is off target, so its count carries little meaning. The V gene is TRBV28, the J gene TRBJ2-7, with 12 nucleotides matching TRBD2. This CDR3 has 16 amino acids. Germline V gene lookup returns CDR1 MDHEN and CDR2 SYDVKM. The V segment lost 5 bases and the J segment 3 bases; nucleotides outside the gene matches: 8. The CDR3 is CASSVVGLAGNYEQYF. For the CDR3, the DNA is TGTGCCAGCAGTGTAGTCGGACTAGCGGGAAACTACGAGCAGTACTTC.

Concerning this clonotype itself: This beta chain turned up in a library designed for alpha chains; as an off-target read, its abundance says little. V gene TRBV12-3 or TRBV12-4 combines with J gene TRBJ1-2; perhaps TRBD1 as D (5 bases). CDR3 size: 13 residues. Trimming pared 4 bases from V and 3 bases from J, leaving 9 bases between. CDR3 DNA sequence: TGTGCCAGCAGTTCCTCAGGGCACTATGGCTACACCTTC. Encoded protein: CASSSSGHYGYTF.

This clonotype has ten or more counts. Being off target in a library aimed at alpha chains, this beta chain has a size of little meaning. The genes are TRBV28 and TRBJ2-6; possibly TRBD2 for D (5 bases). V lost 6 bases and J lost 5, with 11 bases in between. This CDR3 contains 14 residues. Germline V CDR1 and CDR2: MDHEN, SYDVKM. The DNA of the CDR3 is TGTGCCAGCAGCTGGACTGCGAGGGCCAACGTCCTGACTTTC. It yields the protein CASSWTARANVLTF.

This clonotype appeared many times. Being off target in a library aimed at alpha chains, this beta chain has a size of little meaning. The chain recombines TRBV28 with TRBJ2-1; D unresolved. The CDR3 covers 14 residues. V dropped 5 bases and J dropped 4 bases, with 12 bases sitting between them. The germline gives CDR1 MDHEN, CDR2 SYDVKM. The DNA of the CDR3 is TGTGCCAGCAGTCCAGGCAATCTTTACAATGAGCAGTTCTTC. This gives the protein CASSPGNLYNEQFF.

Many counts were recorded for this clonotype. Because the library targeted alpha chains, this beta chain is an off-target read whose size means little. The V gene is TRBV19, the J gene TRBJ1-5; TRBD1 matches 7 bases. Per the germline V gene, CDR1 is LNHDA and CDR2 is SQIVND (reference sequence). This CDR3 comprises 12 residues. The junction had 6 bases not matched to a gene; V was cut back by 11 bases and J by 5 bases. CDR3 sequence: CAGRTGDQPQHF. In nucleotides, the CDR3 is TGTGCCGGAAGGACAGGTGATCAGCCCCAGCATTTT.

This clonotype was counted many times. Because the library targeted alpha chains, this beta chain is an off-target read whose size means little. This chain links TRBV7-9 with TRBJ2-7; TRBD1 matches at 7 bases. The CDR3 consists of 10 residues. Germline V gene data show CDR1 as SEHNR and CDR2 as FQNEAQ (reference sequence). V lost 5 bases to trimming and J lost 12 bases; unmatched junction nucleotides: 4. CDR3 in DNA: TGTGCCAGCAGCGTGACAGGGCGGTACTTC. Translating gives CASSVTGRYF.

This clonotype was seen repeatedly, ten times or more. This beta chain is an unintended read in a library built for alpha chains; its size means little. The rearrangement links TRBV27 to TRBJ2-1; 14 nucleotides line up with TRBD2. J gave up 4 bases and V 3 bases, and 8 bases lay outside the gene matches. Germline V gives CDR1 MNHEY, CDR2 SMNVEV (reference sequence). The CDR3 totals 18 residues. CDR3 coding DNA: TGTGCCAGCAGTTTCCGTGTGACTAGCGGGGGGGGTTACAATGAGCAGTTCTTC. Its protein product is CASSFRVTSGGGYNEQFF.

At least ten counts were recorded for this clonotype. Since the library was made to target alpha chains, this beta chain is a stray read and its abundance is not meaningful. The genes are TRBV20-1 and TRBJ2-7, with 12 bases that match TRBD2. The CDR3 is 14 amino acids. Per germline, CDR1 DFQATT and CDR2 SNEGSKA (reference sequence). V lost 6 bases and J lost 2; bases outside the gene matches: 5. CDR3 in amino acids: CSAAGTSGPYEQYF. CDR3 coding DNA: TGCAGTGCCGCGGGGACTAGCGGGCCCTACGAGCAGTACTTC.

Judged by abundance, this clonotype is medium-sized. A library made for alpha chains picked up this beta chain off target, so its size means little. The chain couples TRBV28 to TRBJ2-2, with 7 bases lining up with TRBD1. CDR1 is MDHEN and CDR2 is SYDVKM in the germline V gene. The CDR3 is 14 amino acids. The V gene end was trimmed by 10 bases and the J gene end by 6 bases; junction bases not matched to a gene: 11. The CDR3: CATKSGQVAGELFF. The CDR3 nucleotides are TGTGCCACCAAGTCCGGACAGGTAGCCGGGGAGCTGTTTTTT.

This clonotype was recorded at least ten times. This beta chain represents an off-target read in a library built for alpha chains; its size is of limited meaning. This chain connects TRBV5-1 to TRBJ2-1, with D perhaps TRBD1 (6 bases). Per the germline V gene, CDR1 is SGHRS and CDR2 is YFSETQ. This CDR3 is built from 19 residues. V lost 1 base and J 3 bases, leaving 23 bases between the germline ends. CDR3 DNA: TGCGCCAGCAGCTTGAGTTCCCGTGACTACAGGGATCGCTACAATGAGCAGTTCTTC. It encodes CASSLSSRDYRDRYNEQFF. Supplemented by reference TRBV5-1 and TRBJ2-1, the full variable domain reads KAGVTQTPRYLIKTRGQQVTLSCSPISGHRSVSWYQQTPGQGLQFLFEYFSETQRNKGNFPGRFSGRQFSNSRSEMNVSTLELGDSALYLCASSLSSRDYRDRYNEQFFGPGTRLTVL.

This clonotype showed up many times. The size of this beta chain means little, since it is a stray read in a library made for alpha chains. This sequence joins TRBV7-2 and TRBJ2-1, with D hard to call. V shed 1 base and J shed 4 bases, with 8 bases lying between them. Germline CDR1 reads SGHTA; CDR2 reads FQGNSA. CDR3 size: 14 residues. The CDR3, as DNA: TGTGCCAGCAGCTTAGACGGACGATACAATGAGCAGTTCTTC. It specifies CASSLDGRYNEQFF.

On this clonotype: A library made for alpha chains picked up this beta chain off target, so its size means little. This chain connects TRBV4-1 to TRBJ1-2; perhaps TRBD1 as D (5 bases). Trimming stripped 3 bases from V and 7 bases from J, with 15 bases between. The length of the CDR3 is 14 residues. Per the germline V gene, CDR1 is MGHRA and CDR2 is YSYEKL. CDR3 DNA: TGCGCCAGCAGCCAGTCGGGTAGGGGCTCTGGCTACACCTTC. It encodes CASSQSGRGSGYTF.

This clonotype was seen at least ten times. Since the library was made to target alpha chains, this beta chain is a stray read and its abundance is not meaningful. This CDR3 reads CSVELAGDTQYF. The CDR3 DNA reads as TGCAGCGTTGAACTAGCAGGAGATACGCAGTATTTT. The chain joins TRBV29-1 to TRBJ2-3, with D perhaps TRBD2 (5 bases). The CDR3 runs 12 residues. Trimming shortened V by 2 bases and J by 5 bases, and 8 bases separated the two germline ends. The germline V gene encodes CDR1 SQVTM and CDR2 ANQGSEA.

At least ten counts were recorded for this clonotype. The size of this beta chain means little, since it is a stray read in a library made for alpha chains. The CDR3, as DNA: TGTGCCATCAGTGTTTTTCCTGGCAATGAGCAGTTCTTC. Translating gives CAISVFPGNEQFF. The chain joins TRBV10-3 to TRBJ2-1, with D unresolved. This CDR3 is built from 13 residues. V lost 4 bases, J lost 6 bases, and 10 bases lay in between. Germline-derived CDR1 and CDR2 are ENHRY and SYGVKD.

This clonotype was detected ten times or more. The library was designed around alpha chains, so this beta chain is a stray read whose abundance carries little weight. The J gene is TRBJ1-2, the V gene TRBV24-1, with unresolved D. V lost 1 base and J 7 bases, leaving 9 bases between the germline ends. The CDR3 has 13 residues. Germline CDR1 KGHDR, CDR2 SFDVKD. This CDR3 reads CATSDFLGFGYTF. CDR3 sequence (DNA): TGTGCCACCAGTGATTTTCTAGGGTTTGGCTACACCTTC.

This clonotype has at least ten counts. Since the library was made to target alpha chains, this beta chain is a stray read and its abundance is not meaningful. The V call is TRBV5-1, the J call TRBJ1-5; TRBD1 matches at 7 bases. J gave up 4 bases and V 3 bases, and 1 base lay outside the gene matches. The CDR3 is 13 residues long. From germline, CDR1 is SGHRS and CDR2 YFSETQ. The CDR3 DNA reads as TGCGCCAGCAGCTCGGGACAGAATCAGCCCCAGCATTTT. It yields the protein CASSSGQNQPQHF.

This clonotype was recorded many times. This beta chain was picked up by a library intended for alpha chains and is off target, so its count carries little meaning. The genes are TRBV14 and TRBJ2-7; 8 positions match TRBD1. With 5 bases clipped from V and 9 bases from J, the junction kept 6 bases outside the gene matches. This CDR3 contains 12 residues. The germline V gene has CDR1 SGHDN and CDR2 FVKESK. DNA of the CDR3: TGTGCCAGCAGCGAGACAGGGGCTCGGCAGTACTTC. This translates into CASSETGARQYF.

This clonotype came up many times. This beta chain represents an off-target read in a library built for alpha chains; its size is of limited meaning. The chain recombines TRBV9 with TRBJ2-7, with D possibly being TRBD2 (5 bases). CDR3 length: 14 residues. V lost 0 bases to trimming and J lost 1 base, with 8 bases between them. CDR1 and CDR2 (germline): SGDLS, YYNGEE. As DNA, the CDR3 is TGTGCCAGCAGCGTAGAAGGGAGTTCCTACGAGCAGTACTTC. It specifies CASSVEGSSYEQYF.

This clonotype was seen a handful of times. This could be a read error, since a much larger clone is one nucleotide away. The library was built for alpha chains, so this beta chain is an off-target read and its size means little. This chain joins TRBV29-1 and TRBJ2-5; possibly TRBD2 for D (5 bases). CDR3 length: 12 residues. CDR1 and CDR2 (germline): SQVTM, ANQGSEA. As DNA, the CDR3 is TGCAGCGCCGGGGTGCTCCAAGAGACCCGGTACTTC. Translated: CSAGVLQETRYF.